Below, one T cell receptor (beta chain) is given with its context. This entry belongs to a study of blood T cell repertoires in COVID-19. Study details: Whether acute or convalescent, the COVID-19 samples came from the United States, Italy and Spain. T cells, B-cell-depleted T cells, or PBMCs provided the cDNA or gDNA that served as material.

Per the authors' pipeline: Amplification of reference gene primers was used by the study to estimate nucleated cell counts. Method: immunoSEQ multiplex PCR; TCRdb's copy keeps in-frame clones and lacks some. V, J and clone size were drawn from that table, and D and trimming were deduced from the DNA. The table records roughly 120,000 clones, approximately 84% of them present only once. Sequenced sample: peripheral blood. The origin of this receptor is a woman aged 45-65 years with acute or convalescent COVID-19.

Here the CDR3 DNA reads TGTGCCAGCTCACCACCGAGGGAGGGGCCCGCAGATACGCAGTATTTT. Amino acid sequence: CASSPPREGPADTQYF. The chain joins TRBV18 to TRBJ2-3; TRBD2 aligns across 7 bases. The germline V gene has CDR1 KGHSH and CDR2 LQKENI. The CDR3 loop spans 16 amino acids. J lost 4 bases, V lost 0 bases, and 7 bases had no gene match.